The TCR beta chain under discussion was sequenced for a study of radiotherapy plus CTLA-4 blockade in lung cancer. General study points: TCR clones from tumors expanded in blood after radiotherapy plus ipilimumab.

Note on this clone: Its specificity is unknown.

Using immunoSEQ multiplex PCR, the repertoire was profiled, and TCRdb retains in-frame clones only, with some absent. The data contain roughly 50,000 clones, 80% to 90% of them singletons. From germline, CDR1 is MNHEY and CDR2 SVGAGI. The CDR3 consists of 14 residues. V was trimmed by 0 bases and J by 8 bases, leaving 13 bases between them. V gene TRBV6-5 combines with J gene TRBJ1-2; maybe TRBD1 (5 bases). The TCR comes from a human donor with non-small cell lung cancer whose response to radiotherapy plus ipilimumab could not be evaluated. Sequencing was performed on peripheral blood, taken from a patient treated with radiotherapy plus ipilimumab. The CDR3: CASSYSSPGRGYTF. In DNA, the CDR3 is TGTGCCAGCAGTTACTCGAGTCCAGGGCGCGGCTACACCTTC.